These T cell receptor beta chains were read from a single sample in a study of T-cell reconstitution after alpha-beta-depleted transplantation in children. TCRdb re-analysed the PCR reads in MiXCR, keeping a single row per CDR3 protein. The sample has roughly 200,000 distinct CDR3 sequences, around 6.8% seen once. Sequenced here: PBMCs from the stem cell graft donor, sampled from the stem cell graft. The receptors were sampled from a human donor who donated a stem cell graft to a child with Wiskott-Aldrich syndrome. CDR3s include the opening cysteine and the closing phenylalanine or tryptophan. The order of the fields is CDR3 length, V gene, J gene, D gene, clone size, CDR3 protein, CDR3 DNA. D genes are given only for firm matches. Rows may omit the clone size; those that give it use once, few, many or a size class.

>15|TRBV3-1|TRBJ1-5|-|many
CASSQSQTSNQPQHF
TGTGCCAGCAGCCAATCGCAGACTAGCAATCAGCCCCAGCATTTT
>12|TRBV20-1|TRBJ2-5|-|many
CSARNLLETQYF
TGCAGTGCTAGGAACCTCTTAGAGACCCAGTACTTC
>17|TRBV5-1|TRBJ2-7|TRBD2|few
CASSFGLAGMSSYEQYF
TGCGCCAGCAGCTTTGGACTAGCGGGGATGAGCTCCTACGAGCAGTACTTC
>12|TRBV7-9|TRBJ1-3|-|-
CASSSTVYAIYF
TGTGCCAGCAGCTCAACAGTCTACGCCATATATTTT
>14|TRBV12-3/TRBV12-4|TRBJ1-5|TRBD1|-
CASSPDRGGQPQHF
TGTGCCAGCAGTCCTGACAGGGGTGGGCAGCCCCAGCATTTT
>15|TRBV20-1|TRBJ2-7|TRBD2|many
CSARDRTREFYEQYF
TGCAGTGCTAGAGATCGGACGCGGGAGTTTTACGAGCAGTACTTC
>12|TRBV24-1|TRBJ2-1|-|many
CATSDPREEQFF
TGTGCCACCAGTGACCCCAGGGAGGAGCAGTTCTTC
>15|TRBV10-1|TRBJ2-3|-|few
CASSDELQDVDTQYF
TGCGCCAGCAGTGACGAACTGCAGGACGTAGATACGCAGTATTTT
>18|TRBV21-1|TRBJ2-1|-|many
CASSKGALAGDSYNEQFF
TGTGCCAGCAGCAAAGGTGCCCTAGCGGGAGACTCCTACAATGAGCAGTTCTTC
>15|TRBV29-1|TRBJ2-1|TRBD1|many
CSVEGQGARYNEQFF
TGCAGCGTGGAGGGACAGGGGGCAAGGTACAATGAGCAGTTCTTC
>19|TRBV6-1|TRBJ2-1|TRBD2|-
CASSSRLAGGPFSYNEQFF
TGTGCCAGCAGCTCCAGACTAGCGGGGGGCCCGTTCTCCTACAATGAGCAGTTCTTC
>16|TRBV7-2|TRBJ2-1|TRBD1|many
CASSLYRDRGGPEQFF
TGTGCCAGCAGCCTTTACCGGGACAGGGGGGGTCCTGAGCAGTTCTTC
>16|TRBV12-3/TRBV12-4|TRBJ2-7|TRBD2|many
CASSFPPSGSRYEQYF
TGTGCCAGCAGTTTCCCTCCTAGCGGGAGTCGATACGAGCAGTACTTC
>12|TRBV3-1|TRBJ1-1|TRBD1|-
CASSLRGQKAFF
TGTGCCAGCAGTCTGAGGGGACAGAAGGCTTTCTTT
>15|TRBV7-2|TRBJ1-5|-|many
CASSLGGTSNQPQHF
TGTGCCAGCAGCTTAGGGGGCACTAGCAATCAGCCCCAGCATTTT
>13|TRBV24-1|TRBJ2-3|-|-
CATSVSGVGTQYF
TGTGCCACCAGTGTAAGCGGCGTAGGTACGCAGTATTTT
>17|TRBV15|TRBJ2-5|-|few
CATSRDPGIKKQETQYF
TGTGCCACCAGCAGAGATCCAGGGATCAAAAAACAAGAGACCCAGTACTTC
>15|TRBV20-1|TRBJ2-5|-|many
CSARSDSRAGETQYF
TGCAGTGCTAGAAGTGACAGTAGGGCGGGGGAGACCCAGTACTTC
>15|TRBV12-3/TRBV12-4|TRBJ2-3|-|many
CASSEGEGGIDTQYF
TGTGCCAGCTCGGAGGGCGAGGGGGGTATAGATACGCAGTATTTT
>15|TRBV19|TRBJ1-6|TRBD1|-
CATQDRSSYNSPLHF
TGTGCCACCCAGGACAGGAGCTCCTATAATTCACCCCTCCACTTT
>14|TRBV7-6|TRBJ2-5|TRBD1|many
CASRHTGGQETQYF
TGTGCCAGCAGGCACACAGGGGGGCAAGAGACCCAGTACTTC
>16|TRBV7-9|TRBJ2-7|TRBD2|many
CASSSPTSGFPYEQYF
TGTGCCAGCAGCTCCCCCACTAGCGGATTCCCCTACGAGCAGTACTTC
>16|TRBV5-1|TRBJ1-5|-|many
CASSLGSAGGGQPQHF
TGCGCCAGCAGCTTGGGATCGGCTGGGGGGGGTCAGCCCCAGCATTTT
>13|TRBV5-1|TRBJ2-7|-|many
CASSKEGANEQYF
TGCGCCAGCAGCAAGGAGGGGGCCAACGAGCAGTACTTC
>13|TRBV20-1|TRBJ2-7|TRBD1|few
CSAITGGWGEQYF
TGCAGTGCTATTACAGGGGGGTGGGGGGAGCAGTACTTC
>12|TRBV6-5|TRBJ2-3|-|many
CASSPDTRTQYF
TGTGCCAGCAGTCCCGACACACGTACGCAGTATTTT
>15|TRBV7-8|TRBJ2-3|-|many
CASSPRGPSTDTQYF
TGTGCCAGCAGCCCCCGGGGACCTAGCACAGATACGCAGTATTTT
>13|TRBV7-2|TRBJ2-1|TRBD2|many
CASQPEREGEQFF
TGTGCCAGCCAGCCGGAGCGGGAGGGTGAGCAGTTCTTC
>12|TRBV15|TRBJ1-1|-|many
CATSRDNTEAFF
TGTGCCACCAGCAGAGATAACACTGAAGCTTTCTTT
>14|TRBV18|TRBJ2-5|-|few
CASSPKSEGETQYF
TGTGCCAGCTCACCAAAGTCGGAGGGGGAGACCCAGTACTTC
>13|TRBV5-1|TRBJ2-7|-|many
CASSPRPNYEQYF
TGCGCCAGCAGTCCCAGGCCAAACTACGAGCAGTACTTC
>12|TRBV12-3/TRBV12-4|TRBJ1-5|-|many
CASALWGEPQHF
TGTGCCAGCGCCCTATGGGGCGAGCCCCAGCATTTT
>13|TRBV10-2|TRBJ1-3|-|-
CASRSFSGNTIYF
TGCGCCAGCAGGAGTTTCTCTGGAAACACCATATATTTT
>12|TRBV18|TRBJ1-5|-|-
CASSQNDQPQHF
TGTGCCAGCTCGCAAAACGATCAGCCCCAGCATTTT
>18|TRBV11-2|TRBJ2-7|-|many
CASSSRWGGEILVYEQYF
TGTGCCAGCAGCTCGCGGTGGGGAGGCGAAATCCTTGTATACGAGCAGTACTTC
>14|TRBV12-3/TRBV12-4|TRBJ2-2|-|many
CASSFGRNTGELFF
TGTGCCAGCAGTTTCGGGAGGAACACCGGGGAGCTGTTTTTT
>16|TRBV12-3/TRBV12-4|TRBJ2-3|-|-
CASSPRGREPTDTQYF
TGTGCCAGCAGCCCCAGGGGGAGGGAGCCCACAGATACGCAGTATTTT
>13|TRBV6-1|TRBJ1-2|TRBD1|many
CASREDRVNGYTF
TGTGCCAGCAGGGAAGACAGGGTAAATGGCTACACCTTC
>12|TRBV29-1|TRBJ2-5|TRBD2|many
CSVGGNGETQYF
TGCAGCGTCGGGGGGAATGGGGAGACCCAGTACTTC
>12|TRBV29-1|TRBJ1-2|-|-
CSVGLTKHGYTF
TGCAGCGTTGGACTAACAAAACATGGCTACACCTTC
>12|TRBV20-1|TRBJ2-5|-|many
CSARDLLETQYF
TGCAGTGCTAGAGATCTCCTGGAGACCCAGTACTTC
>16|TRBV5-1|TRBJ1-2|-|-
CASSLDVLTLKYGYTF
TGCGCCAGCAGCTTGGATGTCCTGACATTGAAGTATGGCTACACCTTC
>14|TRBV12-3/TRBV12-4|TRBJ2-3|-|many
CASSRLVRSDTQYF
TGTGCCAGCAGTCGACTAGTAAGGTCAGATACGCAGTATTTT
>13|TRBV7-9|TRBJ2-7|-|many
CASRVLSPGEQYF
TGTGCCAGCAGGGTTCTCTCTCCGGGGGAGCAGTACTTC
>12|TRBV29-1|TRBJ2-3|TRBD2|many
CSVTSLADTQYF
TGCAGCGTGACTAGCTTGGCAGATACGCAGTATTTT
>14|TRBV6-5|TRBJ1-3|-|many
CASRQGFSGNTIYF
TGTGCCAGCAGACAGGGTTTCTCTGGAAACACCATATATTTT
>14|TRBV6-1|TRBJ2-1|TRBD2|many
CASRLAGAGNEQFF
TGTGCCAGCAGACTAGCGGGAGCGGGAAATGAGCAGTTCTTC
>15|TRBV5-1|TRBJ2-7|-|many
CASSPRQAYSYEQYF
TGCGCCAGCAGCCCACGACAGGCGTACTCCTACGAGCAGTACTTC
>17|TRBV10-3|TRBJ2-7|TRBD2|many
CAISAGSGREGSYEQYF
TGTGCCATCAGCGCCGGAAGTGGGCGGGAGGGATCCTACGAGCAGTACTTC
>15|TRBV7-2|TRBJ2-5|TRBD2|few
CASSRDYLYQETQYF
TGTGCCAGCAGCCGGGACTACCTTTACCAAGAGACCCAGTACTTC